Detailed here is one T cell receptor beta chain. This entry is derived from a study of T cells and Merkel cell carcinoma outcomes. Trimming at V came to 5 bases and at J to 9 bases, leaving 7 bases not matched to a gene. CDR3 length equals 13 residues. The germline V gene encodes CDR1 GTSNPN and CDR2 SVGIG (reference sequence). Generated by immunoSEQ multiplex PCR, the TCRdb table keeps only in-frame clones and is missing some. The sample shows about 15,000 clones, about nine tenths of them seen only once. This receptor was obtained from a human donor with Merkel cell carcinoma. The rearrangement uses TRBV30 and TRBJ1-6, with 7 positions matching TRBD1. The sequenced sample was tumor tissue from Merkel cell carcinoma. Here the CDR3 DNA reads TGTGCCTGGCGGACAGGAGAGTTTTCACCCCTCCACTTT. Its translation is CAWRTGEFSPLHF.